The present TCR beta chain was sequenced within a study of shared clonotypes between healthy human individuals. The repertoire was sequenced with immunoSEQ multiplex PCR; TCRdb's copy has only in-frame clones and lacks some. This repertoire shows about 2.4 million clones, approximately 93% found once; its top ten account for about 0.38%. Comment on this clone: Within the sample, other DNA sequences also encode this same CDR3.

The origin of this receptor is a young man in good health. Some clones in this sample may be carry-over from other donors' samples. What was sequenced was naive CD4+ T cells from PBMCs. The subset: CD45RA+ positively selected.

The CDR3 DNA reads as TGTGCCAGCAGCTCGAACAATGAGCAGTTCTTC. Translated: CASSSNNEQFF. The chain uses TRBV6-5 and TRBJ2-1, with unresolved D. This CDR3 comprises 11 residues. Germline loops: CDR1 MNHEY, CDR2 SVGAGI. V lost 6 bases and J lost 5, with 5 bases in between.